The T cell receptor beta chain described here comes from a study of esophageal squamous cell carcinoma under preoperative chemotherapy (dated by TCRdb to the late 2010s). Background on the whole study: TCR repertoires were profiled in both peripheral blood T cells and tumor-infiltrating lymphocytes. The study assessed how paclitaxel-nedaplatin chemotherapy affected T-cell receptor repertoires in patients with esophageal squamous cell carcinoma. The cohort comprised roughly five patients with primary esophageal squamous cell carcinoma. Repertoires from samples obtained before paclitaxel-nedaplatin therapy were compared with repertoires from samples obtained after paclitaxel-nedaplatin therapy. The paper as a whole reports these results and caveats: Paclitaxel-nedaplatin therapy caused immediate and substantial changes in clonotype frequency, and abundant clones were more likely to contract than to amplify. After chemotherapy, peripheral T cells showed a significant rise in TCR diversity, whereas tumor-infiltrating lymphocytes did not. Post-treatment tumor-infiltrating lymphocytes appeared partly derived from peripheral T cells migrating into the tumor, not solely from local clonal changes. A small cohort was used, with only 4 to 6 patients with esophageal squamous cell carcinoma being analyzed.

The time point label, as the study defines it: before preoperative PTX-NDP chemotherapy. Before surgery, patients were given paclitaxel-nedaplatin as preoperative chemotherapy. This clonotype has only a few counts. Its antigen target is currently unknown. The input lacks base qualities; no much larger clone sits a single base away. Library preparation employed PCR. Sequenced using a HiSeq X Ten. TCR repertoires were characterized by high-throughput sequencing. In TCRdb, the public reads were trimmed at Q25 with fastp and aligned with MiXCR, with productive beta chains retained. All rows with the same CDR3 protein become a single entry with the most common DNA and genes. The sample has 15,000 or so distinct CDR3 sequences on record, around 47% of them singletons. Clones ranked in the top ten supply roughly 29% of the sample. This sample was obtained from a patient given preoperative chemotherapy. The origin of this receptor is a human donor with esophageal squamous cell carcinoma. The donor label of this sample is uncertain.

The CDR3 reads as follows: CASSYGTSPTDTQYF. The sequenced DNA is TGTGCCAGCAGCTATGGGACTAGCCCGACAGATACGCAGTATTTT. The rearranged chain carries TRBV11-2 and TRBJ2-3; 9 of the junction bases match TRBD2. The CDR3 contains 15 residues, cysteine and phenylalanine counted. Only the CDR3 DNA is retained, 45 bases long and in frame from the first base. Compared with germline, V lacks 4 bases and J lacks 3 bases; bases without a gene match: 5. CDR1 SGHAT and CDR2 FQNNGV are derived from the germline V gene.